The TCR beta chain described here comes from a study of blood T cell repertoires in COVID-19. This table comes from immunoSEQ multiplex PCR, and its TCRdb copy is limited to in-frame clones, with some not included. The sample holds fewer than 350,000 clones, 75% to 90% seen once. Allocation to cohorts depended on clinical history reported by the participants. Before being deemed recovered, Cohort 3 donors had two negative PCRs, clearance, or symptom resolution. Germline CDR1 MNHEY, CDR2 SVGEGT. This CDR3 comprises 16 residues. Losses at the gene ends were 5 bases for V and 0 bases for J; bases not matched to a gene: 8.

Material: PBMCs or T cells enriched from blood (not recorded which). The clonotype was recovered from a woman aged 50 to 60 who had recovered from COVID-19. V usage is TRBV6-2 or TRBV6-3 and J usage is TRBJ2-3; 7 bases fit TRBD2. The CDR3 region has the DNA TGTGCCAGCAGTGCGCCACTAGCGCTCAGCACAGATACGCAGTATTTT. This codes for CASSAPLALSTDTQYF.